Shown below are 15 T cell receptor beta chains from a single sample sequenced in a study of technical replicates of blood from several donors. The assay was immunoSEQ multiplex PCR, and TCRdb's table has in-frame clones only and misses some. The sample holds about 63,000 clones, about 88% seen once. Sequences were obtained from PBMCs. The receptors derive from a human donor in good health. Some clones in this sample may be carry-over from other donors' samples.

This clone showed up just a few times. The rearrangement uses TRBV19 and TRBJ2-1, with 12 bases lining up with TRBD1. V was pared by 6 bases and J by 4 bases, with 1 base of the junction left unmatched. The CDR3 has 14 residues. Germline lookup yields CDR1 LNHDA and CDR2 SQIVND (reference sequence). CDR3 region: CASRGQGAYNEQFF. The CDR3 DNA sequence: TGTGCCAGTAGGGGACAGGGGGCGTACAATGAGCAGTTCTTC.

The count of this clone is one. The chain combines TRBV27 with TRBJ1-1; TRBD1 matches 11 bases. Germline CDR1 reads MNHEY; CDR2 reads SMNVEV (reference sequence). Losses at the gene ends were 1 base for V and 5 bases for J; bases not matched to a gene: 3. This CDR3 contains 15 residues. The CDR3 spells CASSLFGTGGTEAFF. CDR3 DNA sequence: TGTGCCAGCAGTTTATTCGGGACAGGGGGAACTGAAGCTTTCTTT.

This chain joins TRBV9 and TRBJ2-1, with 8 bases fitting TRBD2. Trimming cost V 0 bases and J 6 bases; bases outside gene matches: 8. The CDR3 contains 16 residues. The V gene's germline CDR1 is SGDLS and CDR2 YYNGEE. The CDR3 nucleotides are TGTGCCAGCAGCGTAGTGGGCGGGGCGGGAGGCAATGAGCAGTTCTTC. Translating gives CASSVVGGAGGNEQFF.

The CDR3 DNA sequence: TGTGCCAGCAGCTTACCGCCTAACGAGCAGTACTTC. Protein: CASSLPPNEQYF. V gene TRBV7-9 combines with J gene TRBJ2-7, with D unresolved. The CDR3 length is 12 residues. Trimming cost V 2 bases and J 5 bases, with 7 bases left between them. In germline, CDR1 is SEHNR, CDR2 FQNEAQ (reference sequence).

This rearrangement joins TRBV9 to TRBJ2-7; TRBD2 matches at 10 bases. In germline, CDR1 is SGDLS, CDR2 YYNGEE. There are 14 residues in the CDR3. J gave up 5 bases and V 0 bases, and 2 bases lay outside the gene matches. The chain's CDR3 is CASSVAGTSDEQYF. The CDR3 DNA follows: TGTGCCAGCAGCGTAGCCGGGACTAGCGACGAGCAGTACTTC.

The gene calls are TRBV7-8 and TRBJ2-2; maybe TRBD1 (6 bases). Between the trimmed V and J ends, which lost 3 bases and 4 bases, there was a span of 12 bases. The germline CDR1 and CDR2 sequences are SGHVS and FQNEAQ. CDR3 length equals 15 residues. CDR3 residues: CASSFTATGTGELFF. The CDR3 coding sequence is TGTGCCAGCAGCTTTACCGCGACAGGCACCGGGGAGCTGTTTTTT. Variable domain in full (rest from reference TRBV7-8 and TRBJ2-2): GAGVSQSPRYKVAKRGQDVALRCDPISGHVSLFWYQQALGQGPEFLTYFQNEAQLDKSGLPSDRFFAERPEGSVSTLKIQRTQQEDSAVYLCASSFTATGTGELFFGEGSRLTVL.

DNA for the CDR3: TGTGCCAGCAGCTTAGGGGGGGACTCCCGGCAGTACTTC. It is translated as CASSLGGDSRQYF. This chain links TRBV7-9 with TRBJ2-4, with D perhaps TRBD2 (6 bases). V was trimmed by 1 base and J by 13 bases, leaving 14 bases between them. Germline loops: CDR1 SEHNR, CDR2 FQNEAQ (reference sequence). CDR3 length: 13 amino acids.

This sequence joins TRBV6-5 and TRBJ1-6; D remains unclear. CDR3 length: 14 amino acids. CDR1 and CDR2 from the germline V gene are MNHEY and SVGAGI. V gave up 0 bases and J gave up 9 bases, with 9 bases separating them. The CDR3 region has the DNA TGTGCCAGCAGTTACTCCGGGGATAGTTCACCCCTCCACTTT. This codes for CASSYSGDSSPLHF.

This sequence joins TRBV4-3 and TRBJ2-2, with 8 bases lining up with TRBD2. There are 14 residues in the CDR3. V trimming: 6 bases; J trimming: 7 bases; junction bases outside the gene matches: 7. The germline V gene encodes CDR1 LGHNA and CDR2 YSLEER. The CDR3 nucleotides are TGCGCCAGCAGTCCCGAGCGGGAGATCGGGGAGCTGTTTTTT. Translating gives CASSPEREIGELFF.

J is TRBJ1-2 and V is TRBV7-2, with D uncertain. Trimming took 7 bases from V and 0 from J, leaving 18 bases between them. In germline, CDR1 is SGHTA, CDR2 FQGNSA. This CDR3 has 16 residues. CDR3 nucleotide sequence: TGTGCCAGCAACCCACAAGGCGGGCAAGCTAACTATGGCTACACCTTC. Translation: CASNPQGGQANYGYTF.

The chain carries TRBV19 and TRBJ1-5; TRBD1 matches 8 bases. Germline trimming cut 8 bases from V and 5 bases from J; bases unmatched to any gene: 14. The CDR3 runs 16 residues. In germline, CDR1 is LNHDA, CDR2 SQIVND (reference sequence). CDR3 in amino acids: CASGRPIGQGYQPQHF. CDR3 DNA sequence: TGTGCCAGTGGACGCCCAATTGGACAGGGCTATCAGCCCCAGCATTTT. The full variable domain, with the rest looked up from reference TRBV19 and TRBJ1-5, is DGGITQSPKYLFRKEGQNVTLSCEQNLNHDAMYWYRQDPGQGLRLIYYSQIVNDFQKGDIAEGYSVSREKKESFPLTVTSAQKNPTAFYLCASGRPIGQGYQPQHFGDGTRLSIL.

The V gene is TRBV6-6, the J gene TRBJ2-1; TRBD1 agrees at 9 bases. CDR3 length: 14 residues. The ends lost 7 bases at V and 6 bases at J; junction bases unmatched: 7. Germline lookup yields CDR1 MNHNY and CDR2 SVGAGI (reference sequence). CDR3 in amino acids: CASNGTGMINEQFF. The CDR3 coding sequence is TGTGCCAGCAATGGGACAGGGATGATCAATGAGCAGTTCTTC.

This CDR3 reads CASSNTGTRYEQYF. In nucleotides, the CDR3 is TGTGCCAGCAGCAATACCGGGACTAGATACGAGCAGTACTTC. This chain joins TRBV5-6 and TRBJ2-7; 8 bases are shared with TRBD2. The V and J ends lost 4 bases and 4 bases, in that order; junction bases with no gene match: 7. This CDR3 contains 14 residues. Germline V gene sequence: CDR1 SGHDT, CDR2 YYEEEE.

The chain has TRBV29-1 and TRBJ1-5; D remains ambiguous. The length of the CDR3 is 15 residues. Trimming cost V 4 bases and J 2 bases, with 15 bases left between them. Per germline, CDR1 SQVTM and CDR2 ANQGSEA. CDR3 sequence (DNA): TGCAGCGTTGGTCCCGGGCGGGAGGGCAATCAGCCCCAGCATTTT. It encodes CSVGPGREGNQPQHF.

The CDR3 DNA reads as TGTGCCAGCAGTAACGCACAGGAGTTTAACACTGAAGCTTTCTTT. It encodes CASSNAQEFNTEAFF. This chain joins TRBV6-6 and TRBJ1-1, with D maybe TRBD1 (5 bases). Germline V gene sequence: CDR1 MNHNY, CDR2 SVGAGI (reference sequence). The V end was cut by 5 bases, the J end by 2 bases, with 15 bases between. This CDR3 spans 15 amino acids.